The sequence of this T cell receptor beta chain was determined in a study of T cell responses to AZD1222 COVID-19 vaccine. Study-level results: Spike as a whole was targeted by vaccine-associated CD4 TCRs, dominant at 160-218 and 743-854. White British donors predominated, females outnumbered males, and clonal diversity was possibly underestimated.

Generated by immunoSEQ multiplex PCR, the TCRdb table keeps only in-frame clones and is missing some. In the table there are some 110,000 clones, around nine tenths of which are singletons. About this clone: What it recognizes is unknown.

The clonotype comes from an adult in good health. The sample consisted of peripheral blood, taken on day 0 of AZD1222 vaccination.

The CDR3 is CASLGSNQPQHF. The CDR3 bases are TGTGCCAGCCTGGGGTCGAATCAGCCCCAGCATTTT. V is TRBV2 and J is TRBJ1-5; D is uncertain. This CDR3 is built from 12 residues. V lost 8 bases and J 4 bases, leaving 9 bases between the germline ends. Germline CDR1 and CDR2: SNHLY and FYNNEI.